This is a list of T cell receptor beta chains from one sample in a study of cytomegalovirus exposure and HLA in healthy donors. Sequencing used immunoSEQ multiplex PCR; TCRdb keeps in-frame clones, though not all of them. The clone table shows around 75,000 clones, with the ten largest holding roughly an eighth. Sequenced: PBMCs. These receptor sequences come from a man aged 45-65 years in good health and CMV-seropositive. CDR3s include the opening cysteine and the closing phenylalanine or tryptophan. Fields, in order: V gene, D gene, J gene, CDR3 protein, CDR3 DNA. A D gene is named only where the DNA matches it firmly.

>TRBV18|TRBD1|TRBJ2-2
CASSPTGYGGELFF
TGTGCCAGCTCACCGACAGGGTACGGCGGGGAGCTGTTTTTT
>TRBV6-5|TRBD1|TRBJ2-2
CASSYPGGITGELFF
TGTGCCAGCAGTTACCCAGGGGGCATCACCGGGGAGCTGTTTTTT
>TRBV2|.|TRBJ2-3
CASRMDSQDTQYF
TGTGCCAGCAGAATGGACAGTCAAGATACGCAGTATTTT
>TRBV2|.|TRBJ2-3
CASRFSWWSGDTQYF
TGTGCCAGCAGGTTTTCCTGGTGGAGCGGAGATACGCAGTATTTT
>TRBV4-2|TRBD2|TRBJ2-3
CASSQEGPAGGADTQYF
TGTGCCAGCAGCCAAGAAGGGCCGGCGGGGGGCGCAGATACGCAGTATTTT
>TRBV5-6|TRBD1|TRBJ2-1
CASSDGTGGAQKWLF
TGTGCCAGCAGCGACGGGACAGGGGGCGCTCAAAAGTGGCTCTTC
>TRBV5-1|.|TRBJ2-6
CASSLAESGANVLTF
TGCGCCAGCAGCTTGGCGGAGTCTGGGGCCAACGTCCTGACTTTC
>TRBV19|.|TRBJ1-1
CASSHRSSNTEAFF
TGTGCCAGTTCACACAGGTCTTCGAACACTGAAGCTTTCTTT
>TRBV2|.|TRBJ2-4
CASRPGQNRNIQYF
TGTGCCAGCAGGCCCGGACAGAACAGAAACATTCAGTACTTC
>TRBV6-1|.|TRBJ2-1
CASAGFATYNEQFF
TGTGCCAGTGCGGGATTCGCTACATACAATGAGCAGTTCTTC
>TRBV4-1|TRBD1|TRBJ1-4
CASSQGQGPATNEKLFF
TGCGCCAGCAGCCAAGGACAGGGACCCGCAACTAATGAAAAACTGTTTTTT
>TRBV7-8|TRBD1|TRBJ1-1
CASSLRPGTGDMNTEAFF
TGTGCCAGCAGCTTGCGCCCCGGGACAGGGGACATGAACACTGAAGCTTTCTTT
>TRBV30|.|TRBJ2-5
CAWSVQNQQETQYF
TGTGCCTGGAGTGTACAGAACCAGCAAGAGACCCAGTACTTC
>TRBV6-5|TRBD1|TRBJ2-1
CASSLSRDSSGQFF
TGTGCCAGCAGTTTGTCCCGGGACAGCTCGGGGCAGTTCTTC
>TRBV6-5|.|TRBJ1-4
CASTQREGWEKLFF
TGTGCCAGCACCCAACGGGAGGGGTGGGAAAAACTGTTTTTT
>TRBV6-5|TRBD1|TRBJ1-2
CASQGAGRDYGYTF
TGTGCCAGCCAGGGGGCAGGGAGGGACTATGGCTACACCTTC
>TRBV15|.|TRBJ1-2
CATSRPEGGYTF
TGTGCCACCAGCAGACCGGAGGGGGGCTACACCTTC